The rows below give T cell receptor beta chains drawn from one sample of a study of blood T cells in healthy people across ages. TCRdb itself ran the 5' RACE reads through MiXCR, one entry per CDR3 protein. Of about 570,000 distinct CDR3 sequences listed, approximately 25% are singletons. The sample comprised blood. The source of these receptors is a woman in her sixties or seventies in good health. Each CDR3 is given with its conserved first and last residue. D genes are given only for firm matches. Some rows mark clone size as missing; the rest say once, few, many or name a class of expanded clone.

d_gene	v_gene	j_gene	abundance	CDR3nt	CDR3aa
.	TRBV7-2	TRBJ2-5	.	TGTGCCAGCAGCGGAGCCCGGGACTCTGGGACCCAGTACTTC	CASSGARDSGTQYF
.	TRBV21-1	TRBJ2-4	.	TGTGCCAGCAGCAAAGCTTCTACGGGGACAGCTACCACCGGGTGCGCCAAAAACATTCAGTACTTC	CASSKASTGTATTGCAKNIQYF
.	TRBV7-2	TRBJ1-5	.	TGTGCCAGCAGCTTGGGTCGTGAGGGGTATCAGCCCCAGCATTTT	CASSLGREGYQPQHF
TRBD1	TRBV7-2	TRBJ1-3	.	TGTGCCAGCAGCTTACAGGGGGCCATTCTCAGCACCATATATTTT	CASSLQGAILSTIYF
.	TRBV9	TRBJ2-1	.	TGTGCCAGCAGCGTAGTGCAACGGTCTGAGCAGTTCTTC	CASSVVQRSEQFF
.	TRBV25-1	TRBJ1-6	few	TGTGCCAGCAGTGAGCCCCCGGATAATTCACCCCTCCACTTT	CASSEPPDNSPLHF
.	TRBV25-1	TRBJ2-5	.	TGTGCCAGCAGTGACACTAGTCTACAGACCCAGTACTTC	CASSDTSLQTQYF
TRBD2	TRBV7-2	TRBJ2-5	.	TGTGCCAGCAGCTCACACGCCGGGACTAGGGGAGAGACCCAGTACTTC	CASSSHAGTRGETQYF
.	TRBV30	TRBJ2-2	few	TGTGCCTGGAGTGTTTCCACCCACGGGGAGCTGTTTTTT	CAWSVSTHGELFF
.	TRBV12-3/TRBV12-4	TRBJ1-1	.	TGTGCCAGCACCACGAGGGTGGGGGCGGTTGAAGCTTTCTTT	CASTTRVGAVEAFF
TRBD1	TRBV5-1	TRBJ2-4	many	TGCGCCAGCAGCTCAGACAGGGGGGGCATTCAGTACTTC	CASSSDRGGIQYF
TRBD2	TRBV7-9	TRBJ2-5	.	TGTGCCAGCAGCGTAGCGCGGGGGGCGCAGGAGACCCAGTACTTC	CASSVARGAQETQYF
.	TRBV20-1	TRBJ2-3	.	TGCAGTGCCCCAGAGGGGGGGGCAGATACGCAGTATTTT	CSAPEGGADTQYF
.	TRBV12-3/TRBV12-4	TRBJ1-2	.	TGTGCCAGCAGTTTTCGACTCTATGGCTACACCTTC	CASSFRLYGYTF
TRBD1	TRBV28	TRBJ2-7	.	TGTGCCAGCGATTCTAGCCGGGACAGATTCTACGAGCAGTACTTC	CASDSSRDRFYEQYF
.	TRBV11-2	TRBJ1-1	.	TGTGCCAGCAGCATATCCCAGGGTGGGGACACTGAAGCTTTCTTT	CASSISQGGDTEAFF
TRBD1	TRBV27	TRBJ2-7	many	TGTGCCAGCAGTCCGGGACAGGGCTACGAGCAGTACTTC	CASSPGQGYEQYF
.	TRBV20-1	TRBJ2-5	.	TGCAGTGCTAGAGCAGCCGGGGAGACCCAGTACTTC	CSARAAGETQYF
.	TRBV3-1	TRBJ1-5	.	TGTGCCAGCAGCCACTTTGGGGGGCTAGTGAGCAATCAGCCCCAGCATTTT	CASSHFGGLVSNQPQHF
TRBD1	TRBV4-3	TRBJ1-2	.	TGCGCCAGCAGCCAAGTCTTGCAGGGAGGGGGCGGTGGTGGCTACACCTTC	CASSQVLQGGGGGGYTF
TRBD1	TRBV10-3	TRBJ1-2	.	TGTGCCATCAGTGGGACAGGGGGCCTACGCCTCTATGGCTACACCTTC	CAISGTGGLRLYGYTF
TRBD2	TRBV3-1	TRBJ2-3	.	TGTGCCAGCAGCCAACGAGGTAGCGGGGGGACAGATACGCAGTATTTT	CASSQRGSGGTDTQYF
TRBD2	TRBV11-2	TRBJ2-7	.	TGTGCCAGCAGCCCGATAGGGTTAGCGGGAGCCGAGCAGTACTTC	CASSPIGLAGAEQYF
TRBD1	TRBV20-1	TRBJ1-4	few	TGCAGTGCCCTCTTGGACAGGGGGGAGGAAAAACTGTTTTTT	CSALLDRGEEKLFF
.	TRBV5-1	TRBJ1-5	few	TGCGCCAGCAGCGCACCACAAACAGGCCAGCCCCAGCATTTT	CASSAPQTGQPQHF
.	TRBV5-1	TRBJ1-1	.	TGCGCCAGCAGCCGGAGCGGGACGGTGAACACTGAAGCTTTCTTT	CASSRSGTVNTEAFF
TRBD1	TRBV5-5	TRBJ1-1	few	TGTGCCAGCAGCCAAAAGGACAGGGCCGACGAAAAAGCTTTCTTT	CASSQKDRADEKAFF
.	TRBV4-2	TRBJ2-3	.	TGTGCCAGCAGCCAGAGGGACGTCACAGATACGCAGTATTTT	CASSQRDVTDTQYF